This T cell receptor (beta chain) derives from a study of shared clonotypes between healthy human individuals. Method: immunoSEQ multiplex PCR; TCRdb's copy keeps in-frame clones and lacks some. The repertoire includes a few million clones, over 85% of them detected once, and over 0.12% sits in the top ten. There are 14 residues in the CDR3. The germline V gene encodes CDR1 SGHDT and CDR2 YYEEEE. V was clipped by 9 bases and J by 4 bases, with 16 bases between them. The sample comprised naive CD4+ T cells sorted from blood. Subset specified: CD45RA+ positively selected. The TCR comes from a man aged 18 to 30 in good health. The chain links TRBV5-6 to TRBJ1-4; D is ambiguous. The CDR3, as DNA: TGTGCCACCAAACCGTTCCAGGATAATGAAAAACTGTTTTTT. This encodes CATKPFQDNEKLFF.